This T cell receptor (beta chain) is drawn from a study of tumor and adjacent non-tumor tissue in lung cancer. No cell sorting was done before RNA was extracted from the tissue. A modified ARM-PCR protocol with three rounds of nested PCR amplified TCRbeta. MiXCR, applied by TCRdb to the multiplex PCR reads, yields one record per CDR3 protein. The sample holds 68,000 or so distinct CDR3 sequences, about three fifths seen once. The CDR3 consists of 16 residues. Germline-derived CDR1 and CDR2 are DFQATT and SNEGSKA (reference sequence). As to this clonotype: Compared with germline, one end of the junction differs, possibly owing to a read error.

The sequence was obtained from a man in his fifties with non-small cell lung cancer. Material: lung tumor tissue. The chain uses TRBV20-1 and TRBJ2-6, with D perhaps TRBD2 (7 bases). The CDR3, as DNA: TGCAGTGCTAGCCGGGCTAGTGTCCGGGGGGCCAACGTCCTGATTTTC. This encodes CSASRASVRGANVLIF.